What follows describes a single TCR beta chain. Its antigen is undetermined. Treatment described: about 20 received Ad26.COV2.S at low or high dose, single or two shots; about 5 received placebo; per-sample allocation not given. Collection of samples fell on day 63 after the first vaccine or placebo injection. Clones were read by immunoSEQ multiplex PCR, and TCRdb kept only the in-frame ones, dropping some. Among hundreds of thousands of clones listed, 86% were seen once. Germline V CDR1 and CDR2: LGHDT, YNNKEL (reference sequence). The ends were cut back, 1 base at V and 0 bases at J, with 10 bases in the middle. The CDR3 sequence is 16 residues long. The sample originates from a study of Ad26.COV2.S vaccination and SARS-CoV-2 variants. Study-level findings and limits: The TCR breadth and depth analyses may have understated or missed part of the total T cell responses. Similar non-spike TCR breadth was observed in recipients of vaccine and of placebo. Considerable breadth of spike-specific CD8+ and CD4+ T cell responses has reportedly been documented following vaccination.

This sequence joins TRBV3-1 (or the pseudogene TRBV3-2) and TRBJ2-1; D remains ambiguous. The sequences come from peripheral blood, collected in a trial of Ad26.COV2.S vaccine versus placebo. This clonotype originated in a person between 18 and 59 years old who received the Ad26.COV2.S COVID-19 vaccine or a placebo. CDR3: CASSQVTASSYNEQFF. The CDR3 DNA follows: TGTGCCAGCAGCCAAGTCACAGCGTCCTCCTACAATGAGCAGTTCTTC.